One and the same sample provided the 2 T cell receptor beta chains below, sequenced in a study of identical twins. TCRdb re-called the 5' RACE reads with MiXCR, one entry per CDR3 protein. The sample includes roughly 690,000 distinct CDR3 sequences, 21% seen only once; the top ten take roughly 4.3%. This same sample was also taken into another study, of T cells expressing NK-cell markers.

The sequenced material came from PBMCs. Source of these receptors: a woman aged 18 to 35 in good health.

This chain connects TRBV7-7 to TRBJ2-2; 7 bases align to TRBD2. J gave up 0 bases and V 4 bases, and 2 bases lay outside the gene matches. This CDR3 spans 15 amino acids. CDR1 is SSHAT, CDR2 FNYEAQ, per germline (reference sequence). CDR3 in amino acids: CASSSSGPNTGELFF. The CDR3 DNA reads TGTGCCAGCAGCTCTAGCGGACCGAACACCGGGGAGCTGTTTTTT.

This clonotype was seen a handful of times. The chain has TRBV9 and TRBJ1-3, with 7 positions matching TRBD1. Germline CDR1 reads SGDLS; CDR2 reads YYNGEE. CDR3 length: 14 residues. V lost 2 bases, J lost 9 bases, and 8 bases stayed unmatched. CDR3 bases: TGTGCCAGCAGCGTCACCGACAGGGACAGCACCATATATTTT. Translated, it gives CASSVTDRDSTIYF.